Each of the 17 T cell receptor beta chains below was sequenced from the same sample in a study of blood T cell repertoires in COVID-19. The protocol was immunoSEQ multiplex PCR, while the TCRdb copy is restricted to in-frame clones and leaves out a portion. In the table there are 180,000 or so clones, about three quarters of which are singletons. What was sequenced was peripheral blood. The origin of the receptors is a woman between 50 and 59 years old with active or convalescent COVID-19.

The rearrangement uses TRBV4-3 and TRBJ2-2; D ambiguous. V gave up 0 bases and J gave up 1 base, with 6 bases separating them. This CDR3 contains 15 residues. The germline V gene encodes CDR1 LGHNA and CDR2 YSLEER. DNA of the CDR3: TGCGCCAGCAGCCAAGAGAACAGGAACACCGGGGAGCTGTTTTTT. The encoded protein is CASSQENRNTGELFF.

This rearrangement joins TRBV5-1 to TRBJ1-6, with TRBD1 as a possible D gene (5 bases). The V end lost 4 bases, the J end lost 5 bases, and 16 bases lay between the germline ends. From germline, CDR1 is SGHRS and CDR2 YFSETQ. The CDR3 covers 16 residues. CDR3 amino acids: CASSPFSGGDNSPLHF. DNA of the CDR3: TGCGCCAGCAGCCCCTTCTCGGGGGGGGATAATTCACCCCTCCACTTT.

This chain connects TRBV28 to TRBJ2-7, with D tentatively TRBD2 (6 bases). Germline CDR1 is MDHEN and CDR2 is SYDVKM. V shed 6 bases and J shed 6 bases, with 21 bases lying between them. This CDR3 has 15 amino acids. The CDR3 DNA is TGTGCCAGCAGCCCGTGGACCACGGGAGACCTCGAGCAGTACTTC. Translating gives CASSPWTTGDLEQYF.

The J gene is TRBJ1-2, the V gene TRBV5-1; weak D call: TRBD1 (6 bases). Germline CDR1 and CDR2: SGHRS and YFSETQ. Trimming removed 2 bases at V and 2 bases at J, with 10 bases between. The CDR3 extends over 14 amino acids. DNA of the CDR3: TGCGCCAGCAGCTTTACAGGGACCAACTATGGCTACACCTTC. This encodes CASSFTGTNYGYTF.

This clone was observed a handful of times. J is TRBJ2-7 and V is TRBV6-1; D gene ambiguous. The CDR3 is 13 amino acids. Germline CDR1 reads MNHNS; CDR2 reads SASEGT. V lost 3 bases, J lost 6 bases, and 12 bases lay in between. CDR3 in DNA: TGTGCCAGCAGTGAGCCCCGGCCGGGCGAGCAGTACTTC. Translated: CASSEPRPGEQYF.

The chain uses TRBV19 and TRBJ1-1, with 11 bases fitting TRBD1. V shed 5 bases, J shed 11 bases, and the junction held 7 bases outside the gene matches. The CDR3 has 13 amino acids. Germline lookup yields CDR1 LNHDA and CDR2 SQIVND (reference sequence). For the CDR3, the DNA is TGTGCCAGTAGTGGACAGGGGGCGCGGGACGCTTTCTTT. Its translation: CASSGQGARDAFF. Full variable domain (missing parts from reference TRBV19 and TRBJ1-1): DGGITQSPKYLFRKEGQNVTLSCEQNLNHDAMYWYRQDPGQGLRLIYYSQIVNDFQKGDIAEGYSVSREKKESFPLTVTSAQKNPTAFYLCASSGQGARDAFFGQGTRLTVV.

This chain links TRBV14 with TRBJ1-2, with D uncertain. V shed 4 bases and J shed 6 bases, with 15 bases lying between them. Germline V lookup: CDR1 SGHDN, CDR2 FVKESK. This CDR3 is 14 amino acids long. The chain's CDR3 is CASSLHRTSNGYTF. Here the CDR3 DNA reads TGTGCCAGCAGCCTCCACCGGACTTCTAATGGCTACACCTTC.

This clone was seen more than once but under ten times. The chain joins TRBV18 to TRBJ2-3, with D possibly matching TRBD2 (6 bases). The germline gives CDR1 KGHSH, CDR2 LQKENI. V was cut by 3 bases and J by 6 bases, with 10 bases left in between. The CDR3 contains 13 residues. Here the CDR3 DNA reads TGTGCCAGCTCACCTAGCGGTTCGGATACGCAGTATTTT. Translated: CASSPSGSDTQYF. Filled out from reference TRBV18 and TRBJ2-3, the complete variable domain reads NAGVMQNPRHLVRRRGQEARLRCSPMKGHSHVYWYRQLPEEGLKFMVYLQKENIIDESGMPKERFSAEFPKEGPSILRIQQVVRGDSAAYFCASSPSGSDTQYFGPGTRLTVL.

This clone was detected a few times. The J gene is TRBJ1-2, the V gene TRBV30; tentatively, D is TRBD1 (6 bases). Trimming removed 7 bases from V and 4 bases from J, with 25 bases in between. Germline-derived CDR1 and CDR2 are GTSNPN and SVGIG (reference sequence). The CDR3 covers 16 residues. The CDR3 loop is CAFGGGGQTSRYGYTF. Here the CDR3 DNA reads TGTGCCTTTGGGGGCGGGGGACAAACTAGTCGCTATGGCTACACCTTC.

The rearrangement links TRBV28 to TRBJ1-5, with TRBD1 identical over 7 bases. CDR1 MDHEN and CDR2 SYDVKM come from the germline V gene. This CDR3 comprises 17 residues. Trimming removed 7 bases from V and 2 bases from J; junction bases left unmatched: 14. The CDR3, as DNA: TGTGCCAGCACTACCTCCCCTCTAGGACAGGGCAATCAGCCCCAGCATTTT. Translated: CASTTSPLGQGNQPQHF.

The gene calls are TRBV5-1 and TRBJ1-1; D is unclear. Trimming removed 4 bases at V and 1 base at J, with 8 bases between. The CDR3 length is 13 residues. CDR1 is SGHRS and CDR2 is YFSETQ in the germline V gene. CDR3 residues: CASSQRQNTEAFF. Written as DNA, the CDR3 is TGCGCCAGCAGCCAAAGACAGAACACTGAAGCTTTCTTT. The complete variable domain, with remaining parts taken from reference TRBV5-1 and TRBJ1-1, reads KAGVTQTPRYLIKTRGQQVTLSCSPISGHRSVSWYQQTPGQGLQFLFEYFSETQRNKGNFPGRFSGRQFSNSRSEMNVSTLELGDSALYLCASSQRQNTEAFFGQGTRLTVV.

The rearrangement links TRBV7-2 to TRBJ2-7; TRBD1 agrees at 10 bases. V trimming: 5 bases; J trimming: 4 bases; junction bases outside the gene matches: 8. The CDR3 length is 15 residues. CDR1 and CDR2 from the germline V gene are SGHTA and FQGNSA. DNA for the CDR3: TGTGCCAGCAGCCAAGGACAGGGGGTTGTGTACGAGCAGTACTTC. This sequence encodes CASSQGQGVVYEQYF.

This clone showed up just a few times. J is TRBJ2-1 and V is TRBV14; 9 bases are shared with TRBD2. The CDR3 extends over 18 amino acids. After removal of 0 bases from V and 3 bases from J, the junction contained 9 bases not matched to a gene. Germline CDR1 and CDR2: SGHDN and FVKESK. The CDR3 loop is CASSQEGAGGRNYNEQFF. The CDR3 coding sequence is TGTGCCAGCAGCCAAGAGGGAGCGGGGGGCCGAAACTACAATGAGCAGTTCTTC.

The V and J genes are TRBV27 and TRBJ1-1; D uncertain. The germline CDR1 and CDR2 sequences are MNHEY and SMNVEV (reference sequence). The V end lost 4 bases, the J end lost 1 base, and 10 bases lay between the germline ends. The CDR3 has 14 residues. DNA of the CDR3: TGTGCCAGCAGTTACTATAGAGAGAACACTGAAGCTTTCTTT. Translated, it gives CASSYYRENTEAFF.

This chain joins TRBV3-1 (or the pseudogene TRBV3-2) and TRBJ1-4; 9 bases match TRBD1. J gave up 8 bases and V 4 bases, and 14 bases lay outside the gene matches. This CDR3 spans 17 amino acids. CDR1 is LGHDT, CDR2 YNNKEL, per germline (reference sequence). CDR3 coding DNA: TGTGCCAGCAGCCGTAGGGACAGGGACTTGAAGTACGAAAAACTGTTTTTT. It specifies CASSRRDRDLKYEKLFF.

The chain has TRBV3-1 (or the pseudogene TRBV3-2) and TRBJ2-7; a possible D gene is TRBD1 (6 bases). This CDR3 has 16 amino acids. Germline CDR1 LGHDT, CDR2 YNNKEL (reference sequence). Deletions cut 1 base from V and 0 bases from J, with 13 bases between. The CDR3 nucleotides are TGTGCCAGCAGCCAAGGCGACAGGACCGTCTCCTACGAGCAGTACTTC. Translation gives CASSQGDRTVSYEQYF.

The genes are TRBV7-9 and TRBJ1-4; 10 bases agree with TRBD1. Germline V lookup: CDR1 SEHNR, CDR2 FQNEAQ (reference sequence). This CDR3 has 15 amino acids. The V gene end was trimmed by 3 bases and the J gene end by 6 bases; junction bases not matched to a gene: 4. The CDR3 nucleotides are TGTGCCAGCAGCTTGACCGGGACAGGGGATGAAAAACTGTTTTTT. This sequence encodes CASSLTGTGDEKLFF. Full variable domain (outside the CDR3, taken from reference TRBV7-9 and TRBJ1-4): DTGVSQNPRHKITKRGQNVTFRCDPISEHNRLYWYRQTLGQGPEFLTYFQNEAQLEKSRLLSDRFSAERPKGSFSTLEIQRTEQGDSAMYLCASSLTGTGDEKLFFGSGTQLSVL.